This TCR beta chain is drawn from a study of OX40 agonist ivuxolimab in advanced cancers. Overall study context: The patients received agonistic anti-OX40 (CD134) antibody ivuxolimab. Subjects had a mean age of roughly 60 years, with a range of 23 to 79; just over 80% were male. Study outcomes and limitations: Blood T cells, both CD4+ and CD8+, expanded clonally by week 6 at 0.1 to 3.0 mg/kg.

Worth noting for this clone: What it binds is not known.

Some clones are missing from TCRdb's copy, which holds only in-frame ones; the method was immunoSEQ multiplex PCR. The top ten clones hold 20% to 30% of a sample with tens of thousands of clones, around 87% of them seen once. If patients had autoimmune disease history or systemic immunosuppression, they were excluded. V shed 2 bases and J 1 base; nucleotides not matched to a gene: 1. CDR1 and CDR2 from the germline V gene are SGHNT and YYREEE (reference sequence). There are 16 residues in the CDR3. Here the sequenced sample was CD4+ or CD8+ T cells sorted from blood, taken in a trial of the OX40 agonist ivuxolimab. V usage is TRBV5-4 and J usage is TRBJ2-3; 13 bases are shared with TRBD2. The sequence was collected from an adult with an advanced solid tumor such as melanoma, head and neck, liver or kidney cancer. For the CDR3, the DNA is TGTGCCAGCAGCTTTACTAGCGGGAGGGGCACAGATACGCAGTATTTT. The encoded protein is CASSFTSGRGTDTQYF.